Listed below are T cell receptor beta chains from one sample, sequenced in a study of T-cell reconstitution after alpha-beta-depleted transplantation in children. TCRdb redid the calling of the PCR reads with MiXCR, one entry per CDR3 protein. The data show hundreds of thousands of distinct CDR3 sequences, with 10% to 15% seen just once and about 2.2% held by the top ten. The starting material was PBMCs, mostly from graft donor cells, obtained 360 days after TCRalphabeta/CD19-depleted stem cell transplant. These receptors were obtained from a male patient younger than 18 who had a stem cell transplant for acute myeloid leukemia, so the T cells may come from the graft donor. The CDR3 runs from the conserved cysteine through the conserved F or W. Size values are once, few and many counts, or a class for expanded clones, and some rows have none.

>few|TRBV7-2|TRBJ2-7
CASSPERLRGYEQYF
>.|TRBV24-1|TRBJ2-1
CATSDGGLAGSLYNEQFF
>few|TRBV24-1|TRBJ2-2
CATSERAGTFWAGELFF
>.|TRBV6-1|TRBJ2-3
CASSPSPVWADTQYF
>few|TRBV21-1|TRBJ1-5
CASTANRDRRNQPQHF
>few|TRBV5-1|TRBJ1-6
CASSPRDISNSPLHF
>.|TRBV7-2|TRBJ2-7
CASGVGGSVYEQYF
>.|TRBV24-1|TRBJ2-3
CATSELGTPSTDTQYF
>few|TRBV12-3/TRBV12-4|TRBJ1-5
CASRRQGGNQPQHF
>few|TRBV11-2|TRBJ2-1
CASSWAGLAGGNYNEQFF
>many|TRBV24-1|TRBJ2-1
CATSDPQGRGSREQFF
>.|TRBV10-3|TRBJ1-6
CAISETPQAWALHF
>few|TRBV29-1|TRBJ2-7
CSVVKARGRVYEQYF
>few|TRBV4-2|TRBJ1-2
CASTSGNLYGYTF